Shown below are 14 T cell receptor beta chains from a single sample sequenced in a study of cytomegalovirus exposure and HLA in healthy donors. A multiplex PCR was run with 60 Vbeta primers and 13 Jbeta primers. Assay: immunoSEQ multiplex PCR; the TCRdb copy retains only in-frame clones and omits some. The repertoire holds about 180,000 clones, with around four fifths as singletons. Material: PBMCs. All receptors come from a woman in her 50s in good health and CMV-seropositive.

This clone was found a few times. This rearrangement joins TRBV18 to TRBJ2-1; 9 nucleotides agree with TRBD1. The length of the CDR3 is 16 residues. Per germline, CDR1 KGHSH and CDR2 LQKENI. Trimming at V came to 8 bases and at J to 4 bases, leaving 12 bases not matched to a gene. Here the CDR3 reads CASVKAGQGGYNEQFF. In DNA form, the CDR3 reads TGTGCCAGCGTGAAGGCGGGACAGGGCGGGTACAATGAGCAGTTCTTC. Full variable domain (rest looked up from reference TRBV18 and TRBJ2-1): NAGVMQNPRHLVRRRGQEARLRCSPMKGHSHVYWYRQLPEEGLKFMVYLQKENIIDESGMPKERFSAEFPKEGPSILRIQQVVRGDSAAYFCASVKAGQGGYNEQFFGPGTRLTVL.

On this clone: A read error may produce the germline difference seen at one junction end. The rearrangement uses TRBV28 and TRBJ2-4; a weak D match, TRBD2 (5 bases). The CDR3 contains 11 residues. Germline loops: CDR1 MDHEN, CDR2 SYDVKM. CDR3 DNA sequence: TGTGCCAGCAGTTCCGGACTCCTCGGGATCTTC. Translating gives CASSSGLLGIF.

The CDR3, as DNA: TGTGCCAGTCGTCCGGGACAGTCCTACGAGCAGTACTTC. Translated: CASRPGQSYEQYF. This sequence joins TRBV19 and TRBJ2-7, with 7 bases aligning to TRBD1. This CDR3 region has 13 residues. Trimming cost V 8 bases and J 1 base; bases outside gene matches: 5. Germline V CDR1 and CDR2: LNHDA, SQIVND (reference sequence).

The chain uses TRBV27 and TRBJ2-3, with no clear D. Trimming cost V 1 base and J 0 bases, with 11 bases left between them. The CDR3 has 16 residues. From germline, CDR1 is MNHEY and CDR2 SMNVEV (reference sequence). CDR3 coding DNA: TGTGCCAGCAGTTTATTACCAGCGTGGAGCACAGATACGCAGTATTTT. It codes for CASSLLPAWSTDTQYF.

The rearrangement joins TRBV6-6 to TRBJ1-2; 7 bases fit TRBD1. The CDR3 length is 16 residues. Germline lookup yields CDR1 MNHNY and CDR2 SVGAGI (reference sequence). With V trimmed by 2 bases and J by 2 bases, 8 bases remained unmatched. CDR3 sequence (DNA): TGTGCCAGCAGTTACCTAACAGGGGTCCGGAACTATGGCTACACCTTC. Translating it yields CASSYLTGVRNYGYTF.

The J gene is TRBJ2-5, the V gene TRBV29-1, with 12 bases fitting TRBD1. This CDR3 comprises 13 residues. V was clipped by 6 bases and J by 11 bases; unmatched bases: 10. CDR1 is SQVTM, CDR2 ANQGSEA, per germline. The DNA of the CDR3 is TGCAGCGTCCGGCCGGGACAGGGGGCTGAGCAGTACTTC. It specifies CSVRPGQGAEQYF.

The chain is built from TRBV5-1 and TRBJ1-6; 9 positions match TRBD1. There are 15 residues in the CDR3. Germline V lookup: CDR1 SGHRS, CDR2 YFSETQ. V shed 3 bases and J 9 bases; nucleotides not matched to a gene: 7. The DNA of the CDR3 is TGCGCCAGCAGCTCGGGACAGGGCTCTGGTTCACCCCTCCACTTT. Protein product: CASSSGQGSGSPLHF.

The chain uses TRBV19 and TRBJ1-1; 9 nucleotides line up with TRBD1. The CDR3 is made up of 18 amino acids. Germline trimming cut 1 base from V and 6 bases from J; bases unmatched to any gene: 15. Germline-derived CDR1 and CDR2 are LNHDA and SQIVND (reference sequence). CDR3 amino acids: CASSIGRIGTGKGAEAFF. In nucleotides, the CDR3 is TGTGCCAGTAGTATAGGGAGGATCGGGACAGGGAAAGGCGCTGAAGCTTTCTTT. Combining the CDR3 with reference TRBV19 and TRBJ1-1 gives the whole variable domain DGGITQSPKYLFRKEGQNVTLSCEQNLNHDAMYWYRQDPGQGLRLIYYSQIVNDFQKGDIAEGYSVSREKKESFPLTVTSAQKNPTAFYLCASSIGRIGTGKGAEAFFGQGTRLTVV.

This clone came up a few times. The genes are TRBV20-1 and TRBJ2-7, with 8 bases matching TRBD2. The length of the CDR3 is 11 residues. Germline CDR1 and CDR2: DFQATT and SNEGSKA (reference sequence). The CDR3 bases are TGCGGAGCGGGGGAACCGTACGAGCAGTACTTC. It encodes CGAGEPYEQYF.

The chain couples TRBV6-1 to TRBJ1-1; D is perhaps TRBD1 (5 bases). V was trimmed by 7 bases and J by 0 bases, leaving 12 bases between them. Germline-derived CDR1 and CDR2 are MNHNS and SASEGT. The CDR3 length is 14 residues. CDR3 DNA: TGTGCCAGCAAGAGCAGGGCCCTGAACACTGAAGCTTTCTTT. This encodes CASKSRALNTEAFF.

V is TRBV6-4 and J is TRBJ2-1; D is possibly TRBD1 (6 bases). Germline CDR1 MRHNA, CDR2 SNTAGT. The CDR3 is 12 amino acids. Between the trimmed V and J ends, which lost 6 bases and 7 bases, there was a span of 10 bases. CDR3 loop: CASSGTGNEQFF. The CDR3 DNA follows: TGTGCCAGCAGCGGAACAGGGAATGAGCAGTTCTTC.

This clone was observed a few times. The CDR3 is CATSNDQGGTEAFF. CDR3 DNA: TGTGCCACCAGCAACGATCAGGGCGGCACTGAAGCTTTCTTT. The chain joins TRBV15 to TRBJ1-1; D is possibly TRBD1 (5 bases). This CDR3 is 14 amino acids long. V lost 4 bases and J lost 4, with 13 bases in between. Germline CDR1 and CDR2: LNHNV and YYDKDF (reference sequence).

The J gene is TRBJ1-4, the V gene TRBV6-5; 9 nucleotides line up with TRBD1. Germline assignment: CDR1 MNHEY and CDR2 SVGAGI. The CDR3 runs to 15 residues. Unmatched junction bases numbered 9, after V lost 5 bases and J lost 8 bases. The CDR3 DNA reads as TGTGCCAGCAGTACGGGGACAGGGTTTGGGGAAAAACTGTTTTTT. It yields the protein CASSTGTGFGEKLFF.

CDR3 region: CASSLDGTSGYNEQFF. The CDR3 DNA reads as TGTGCCAGTAGCCTTGATGGGACTAGCGGTTACAATGAGCAGTTCTTC. The gene calls are TRBV19 and TRBJ2-1; 11 bases are shared with TRBD2. The CDR3 is made up of 16 amino acids. The trim removed 6 bases at V and 4 bases at J, leaving 8 bases unmatched. Germline CDR1 LNHDA, CDR2 SQIVND (reference sequence).